This TCR beta chain was sequenced in a study of T-cell memory formation after mild COVID-19. Overall study context: Clusters were largely donor specific.

The germline V gene has CDR1 ENHRY and CDR2 SYGVKD. Trimming pared 4 bases from V and 6 bases from J, leaving 13 bases between. This CDR3 comprises 13 residues. TCRdb ran MiXCR on the 5' RACE reads and lists one entry per CDR3 protein. In the table there are about 430,000 distinct CDR3 sequences, 20% to 30% of which are singletons. The receptor's source is an adult woman who had mild COVID-19 (a few samples of this study predate the infection). Cell type and time point are not known. The V call is TRBV10-3, the J call TRBJ2-7, with a weak D call TRBD2 (5 bases). Input material: PBMCs or a T cell subset sorted from them (not recorded which). DNA of the CDR3: TGTGCCATCAGTGTTAGCGAATGGGGCGAGCAGTACTTC. Amino acids: CAISVSEWGEQYF.